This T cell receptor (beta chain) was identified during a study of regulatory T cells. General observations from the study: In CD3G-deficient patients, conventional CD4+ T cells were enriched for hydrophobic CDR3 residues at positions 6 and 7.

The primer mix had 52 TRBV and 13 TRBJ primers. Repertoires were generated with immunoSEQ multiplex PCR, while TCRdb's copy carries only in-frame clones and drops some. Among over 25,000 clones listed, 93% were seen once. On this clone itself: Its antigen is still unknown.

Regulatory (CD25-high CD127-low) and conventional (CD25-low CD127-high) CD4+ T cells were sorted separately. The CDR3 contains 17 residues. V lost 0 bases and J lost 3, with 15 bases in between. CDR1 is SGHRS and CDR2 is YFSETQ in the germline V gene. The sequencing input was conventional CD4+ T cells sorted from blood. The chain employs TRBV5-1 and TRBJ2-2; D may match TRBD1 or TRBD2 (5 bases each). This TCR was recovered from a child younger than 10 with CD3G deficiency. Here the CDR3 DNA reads TGCGCCAGCAGCTTGGCCCCTTCCGGGACCGACACCGGGGAGCTGTTTTTT. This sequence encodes CASSLAPSGTDTGELFF.